The source of this T cell receptor (beta chain) is a study of T-cell memory formation after mild COVID-19. TCRdb independently ran MiXCR on the 5' RACE reads; one entry per CDR3 protein. Seen here are 250,000 to 300,000 distinct CDR3 sequences, about 17% observed once, and the top ten hold 22%. The TCR sequence derives from a man between 18 and 35 years old who had mild COVID-19 (a few samples of this study predate the infection). Cell type and time point are not known. The sample was PBMCs or a T cell subset sorted from them (not recorded which).

This CDR3 reads CASSTPGSHEQYF. CDR3 nucleotides: TGTGCCAGCAGTACCCCTGGGTCCCACGAGCAGTACTTC. This chain links TRBV27 with TRBJ2-7; D not certain. The CDR3 totals 13 residues. Trimming shortened V by 5 bases and J by 5 bases, and 13 bases separated the two germline ends. Germline-derived CDR1 and CDR2 are MNHEY and SMNVEV (reference sequence).